The clone carrying this T cell receptor (beta chain) was recorded a few times. Via MiXCR, TCRdb re-called the 5' RACE reads, giving one row per CDR3 protein. The sample has some 600,000 distinct CDR3 sequences, over 9% seen once; the top ten hold 14% to 15%. The data stem from a study of T cells after yellow fever vaccination. In germline, CDR1 is SGHDN, CDR2 FVKESK. The germline V and J ends were trimmed by 2 bases and 7 bases, with 19 bases remaining between them. The CDR3 is made up of 16 amino acids. The source material was PBMCs, sampled on the day of the yellow fever booster vaccination. The J gene is TRBJ2-3, the V gene TRBV14; perhaps TRBD2 as D (6 bases). The receptor comes from a man aged 25 to 40 who received the YFV17D yellow fever vaccine. The CDR3 DNA sequence: TGTGCCAGCAGCCAATACCGGGGGAGAAGCGATCATACGCAGTATTTT. Protein sequence: CASSQYRGRSDHTQYF.